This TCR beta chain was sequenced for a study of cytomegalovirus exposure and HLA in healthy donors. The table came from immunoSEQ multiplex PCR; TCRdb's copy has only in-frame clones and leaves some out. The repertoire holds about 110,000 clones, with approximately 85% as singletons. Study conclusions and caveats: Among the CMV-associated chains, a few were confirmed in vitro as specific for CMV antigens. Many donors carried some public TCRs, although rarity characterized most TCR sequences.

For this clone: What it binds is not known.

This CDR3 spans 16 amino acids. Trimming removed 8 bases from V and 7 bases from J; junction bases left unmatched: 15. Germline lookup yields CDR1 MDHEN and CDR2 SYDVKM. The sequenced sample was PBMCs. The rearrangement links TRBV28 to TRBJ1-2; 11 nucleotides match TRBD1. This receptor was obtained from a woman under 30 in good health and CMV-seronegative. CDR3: CASRPPGTGGFSGYTF. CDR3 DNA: TGTGCCAGCCGCCCTCCCGGGACAGGGGGTTTCAGTGGCTACACCTTC.